The 4 T cell receptor beta chains in this list originate from one sample, sequenced in a study of early T cells in non-severe SARS-CoV-2 infection. TCRdb re-analysed the 5' RACE reads in MiXCR, keeping a single row per CDR3 protein. Among about 80,000 distinct CDR3 sequences listed, less than 15% were seen once. Sequencing used whole blood, obtained at baseline. These receptors were taken from an adult who was a healthcare worker with PCR-confirmed SARS-CoV-2 infection or an uninfected control (not recorded which). The donor label of this sample is uncertain.

The sample holds many counts of this clonotype. This chain links TRBV18 with TRBJ2-3; 10 bases fit TRBD1. Germline V gene data show CDR1 as KGHSH and CDR2 as LQKENI. Trimming at V came to 6 bases and at J to 0 bases, leaving 6 bases not matched to a gene. This CDR3 has 16 residues. CDR3 DNA sequence: TGTGCCAGCTCGCCCAGGGACAGGGGTAGCACAGATACGCAGTATTTT. Residues: CASSPRDRGSTDTQYF.

This clonotype occurred a few times. The chain combines TRBV6-1 with TRBJ2-2; 10 positions match TRBD2. V shed 1 base, J shed 3 bases, and the junction held 8 bases outside the gene matches. This CDR3 comprises 18 residues. Per the germline V gene, CDR1 is MNHNS and CDR2 is SASEGT. The CDR3 region has the DNA TGTGCCAGCAGTGAAGATGGTAGCGGGGGGATCCACACCGGGGAGCTGTTTTTT. This sequence encodes CASSEDGSGGIHTGELFF.

This clonotype was counted between two and nine times. The J gene is TRBJ2-5, the V gene TRBV11-2; 8 positions agree with TRBD1. The germline V gene has CDR1 SGHAT and CDR2 FQNNGV. V lost 7 bases to trimming and J lost 3 bases; unmatched junction nucleotides: 7. CDR3 size: 14 residues. The CDR3 here is CASTLPGQEETQYF. The CDR3 bases are TGTGCCAGCACCCTACCGGGACAGGAAGAGACCCAGTACTTC.

This clonotype has just a few counts. The chain couples TRBV6-2 or TRBV6-3 to TRBJ2-2; no clear D. The V and J ends lost 2 bases and 3 bases respectively, with 10 bases between them. This CDR3 has 15 amino acids. Germline V gives CDR1 MNHEY, CDR2 SVGEGT. The CDR3 nucleotides read TGTGCCAGCAGTTACGACATCCTTTACACCGGGGAGCTGTTTTTT. Its translation is CASSYDILYTGELFF.